This T cell receptor (beta chain) came from a study of T cell changes during pregnancy in multiple sclerosis. V was cut by 1 base and J by 6 bases, with 6 bases left in between. CDR3 size: 13 residues. Germline V lookup: CDR1 SEHNR, CDR2 FQNEAQ (reference sequence). The data were produced by immunoSEQ multiplex PCR, yet TCRdb's version contains in-frame clones alone and is incomplete. The sample lists about 41,000 clones, roughly 90% occurring once. The TCR comes from a female donor with multiple sclerosis, enrolled in a pregnancy study. This sample comprised CD8+ T cells from peripheral blood mononuclear cells, obtained in the third trimester of pregnancy. The chain carries TRBV7-9 and TRBJ1-4, with D uncertain. CDR3 nucleotide sequence: TGTGCCAGCAGCTTAGACCCGGATGAAAAACTGTTTTTT. This sequence encodes CASSLDPDEKLFF.